Reported below is one TCR beta chain. Its antigen is currently unknown. This record belongs to a study of T cells after yellow fever vaccination. As for the study in general: SMART-Seq v4 Ultra Low Input served to prepare low-cell-number fractions.

CDR3 size: 14 residues. Germline lookup yields CDR1 SQVTM and CDR2 ANQGSEA. Germline trimming cut 7 bases from V and 4 bases from J; bases unmatched to any gene: 9. TCRdb re-called the 5' RACE reads through MiXCR, storing one row per CDR3 protein. The table lists 500,000 to 650,000 distinct CDR3 sequences, roughly an eighth of them singletons. Findings and caveats of the study: There was a possibility that FACS-sorted repertoires contained abundant clonotypes contaminating from the bulk population. Only a small proportion of the clonotypes turned up in both the CD4 and the CD8 compartments, likely arising from convergent recombination.

The chain carries TRBV29-1 and TRBJ2-1; 8 nucleotides line up with TRBD2. The sequence derives from a man between 25 and 39 years old who received the YFV17D yellow fever vaccine. Sequencing used PBMCs, obtained on the day of the yellow fever booster vaccination. CDR3 in amino acids: CSGALREVYNEQFF. DNA for the CDR3: TGCAGCGGGGCATTGCGGGAGGTGTACAATGAGCAGTTCTTC.